One sample yielded the 21 T cell receptor beta chains listed below, sequenced in a study of cytomegalovirus exposure and HLA in healthy donors. PCR was performed using 60 Vbeta and 13 Jbeta primers. The table came from immunoSEQ multiplex PCR; TCRdb's copy has only in-frame clones and leaves some out. The table includes under 250,000 clones, about 80% detected once. The sample comprised PBMCs. Source of these receptors: a woman between 25 and 40 years old in good health and CMV-seronegative.

DNA for the CDR3: TGTGCCAGCAGTGAGAATGTAGAAACCGGGGAGCTGTTTTTT. Protein product: CASSENVETGELFF. This chain links TRBV6-4 with TRBJ2-2, with D unclear. The CDR3 has 14 amino acids. The germline CDR1 and CDR2 sequences are MRHNA and SNTAGT. V lost 3 bases, J lost 5 bases, and 10 bases lay in between.

The chain employs TRBV2 and TRBJ2-2; 7 nucleotides agree with TRBD1. This CDR3 is 14 amino acids long. The V and J ends lost 6 bases and 6 bases, in that order; junction bases with no gene match: 7. CDR1 is SNHLY, CDR2 FYNNEI, per germline. The CDR3 sequence is CASRVTGSSGELFF. The CDR3 nucleotides read TGTGCCAGCAGGGTGACAGGGTCCTCCGGGGAGCTGTTTTTT.

As regards this clone: The germline gene is not matched at one end of the junction; a read error may be the cause. V usage is TRBV30 and J usage is TRBJ1-3; D is ambiguous. There are 15 residues in the CDR3. CDR1 is GTSNPN and CDR2 is SVGIG in the germline V gene (reference sequence). The CDR3 reads CAWSTSGGSRNTIYF. CDR3 sequence (DNA): TGTGCCTGGAGTACCTCGGGAGGCTCTCGAAACACCATATATTTT.

The DNA of the CDR3 is TGTGCCACCCAGACTAGCGGGTCCTACGAGCAGTACTTC. This translates into CATQTSGSYEQYF. The rearrangement links TRBV6-1 to TRBJ2-7; the match to TRBD2 covers 10 bases. After removal of 10 bases from V and 1 base from J, the junction contained 4 bases not matched to a gene. This CDR3 has 13 amino acids. CDR1 is MNHNS and CDR2 is SASEGT in the germline V gene.

In the case of this clone: One junction end disagrees with the germline gene, perhaps due to a read error. This chain links TRBV4-1 with TRBJ2-4; perhaps TRBD2 as D (5 bases). This CDR3 region has 17 residues. CDR1 and CDR2 from the germline V gene are MGHRA and YSYEKL. CDR3 in amino acids: CAGSSGLFGLAKNIQYF. The DNA for the CDR3 is TGCGCCGGCAGCTCTGGACTTTTCGGACTAGCCAAAAACATTCAGTACTTC.

This clone showed up just a few times. The gene calls are TRBV5-1 and TRBJ2-7; TRBD2 matches 7 bases. Looked up from germline, CDR1 is SGHRS and CDR2 is YFSETQ. This CDR3 has 12 amino acids. V shed 2 bases, J shed 7 bases, and the junction held 3 bases outside the gene matches. CDR3 DNA: TGCGCCAGCAGCTTACCCGGGGGGGAGCAGTACTTC. It encodes CASSLPGGEQYF.

This clone occurred once. V and J are TRBV6-5 and TRBJ1-4, with TRBD1 matching over 9 bases. Trimming removed 4 bases from V and 7 bases from J; junction bases left unmatched: 7. Germline V gene sequence: CDR1 MNHEY, CDR2 SVGAGI. There are 15 residues in the CDR3. DNA of the CDR3: TGTGCCAGCAGTTTAGACAGGGGGAGGGGTGAAAAACTGTTTTTT. It is translated as CASSLDRGRGEKLFF.

The chain is built from TRBV5-1 and TRBJ2-7, with TRBD1 matching over 9 bases. The V segment lost 4 bases and the J segment 5 bases; nucleotides outside the gene matches: 7. The germline V gene encodes CDR1 SGHRS and CDR2 YFSETQ. The CDR3 covers 14 residues. The CDR3 region has the DNA TGCGCCAGCAGCCTGGACAGGGGCCCCAACGAGCAGTACTTC. Its translation is CASSLDRGPNEQYF.

The chain carries TRBV5-1 and TRBJ2-7; 11 nucleotides align to TRBD2. Germline V gives CDR1 SGHRS, CDR2 YFSETQ. There are 17 residues in the CDR3. With 0 bases clipped from V and 2 bases from J, the junction kept 7 bases outside the gene matches. DNA for the CDR3: TGCGCCAGCAGCTTGGGCGGTACTAGCGGGGGAACCTACGAGCAGTACTTC. Its protein product is CASSLGGTSGGTYEQYF.

The J gene is TRBJ2-5, the V gene TRBV4-2; the D gene is possibly TRBD2 (5 bases). The CDR3 runs 15 residues. Trimming pared 2 bases from V and 5 bases from J, leaving 15 bases between. Germline lookup yields CDR1 LGHNA and CDR2 YNFKEQ. Written as DNA, the CDR3 is TGTGCCAGCAGCCAAAGGGCGGCTGGCGGGGAGACCCAGTACTTC. Residues: CASSQRAAGGETQYF.

The chain carries TRBV21-1 and TRBJ1-2. TRBV21-1 is flagged as a pseudogene. CDR3 size: 16 residues. CDR3 nucleotides: TGTGCCAGCACCCCGGTTTTCGCCAGGCTGGAGGATGGCTACACCTTC. This translates into CASTPVFARLEDGYTF.

Only one count was recorded for this clone. This chain joins TRBV7-4 and TRBJ2-5, with TRBD2 matching over 7 bases. Germline assignment: CDR1 SGHVT and CDR2 SQSDAQ. With V trimmed by 2 bases and J by 4 bases, 16 bases remained unmatched. The CDR3 runs to 18 residues. The CDR3 nucleotides are TGTGCCAGCAGCTTAACCCCGCGTTTGCGGGAGACGCGAGAGACCCAGTACTTC. It yields the protein CASSLTPRLRETRETQYF.

This sequence joins TRBV19 and TRBJ1-2, with unresolved D. The CDR3 contains 12 residues. V lost 3 bases to trimming and J lost 8 bases, with 10 bases between them. Per the germline V gene, CDR1 is LNHDA and CDR2 is SQIVND (reference sequence). The CDR3 sequence is CASSIGAKGYTF. In nucleotides, the CDR3 is TGTGCCAGTAGTATTGGAGCTAAAGGCTACACCTTC.

The chain couples TRBV19 to TRBJ1-6, with 7 bases matching TRBD1. Germline V gives CDR1 LNHDA, CDR2 SQIVND (reference sequence). CDR3 length: 16 residues. J was trimmed by 10 bases and V by 0 bases; bases with no gene match: 9. The CDR3 protein is CASSIDLGRGESPLHF. Written as DNA, the CDR3 is TGTGCCAGTAGTATAGATCTAGGCAGGGGGGAATCACCCCTCCACTTT.

This sequence joins TRBV5-1 and TRBJ2-2; tentatively, D is TRBD1 (6 bases). CDR1 and CDR2 (germline): SGHRS, YFSETQ. The CDR3 is 12 residues long. V was clipped by 9 bases and J by 5 bases, with 11 bases between them. Here the CDR3 reads CATNTGTGELFF. CDR3 nucleotides: TGCGCCACCAATACAGGGACCGGGGAGCTGTTTTTT.

The chain links TRBV7-8 to TRBJ1-1, with unresolved D. The CDR3 extends over 13 amino acids. V was shortened by 2 bases and J by 5 bases, with 9 bases between the two germline ends. From germline, CDR1 is SGHVS and CDR2 FQNEAQ. As DNA, the CDR3 is TGTGCCAGCAGCTTATCTTATATTACTGAAGCTTTCTTT. It specifies CASSLSYITEAFF.

The chain combines TRBV4-1 with TRBJ2-7; D might be TRBD2 (6 bases). V gave up 1 base and J gave up 1 base, with 17 bases separating them. This CDR3 is 17 amino acids long. The germline CDR1 and CDR2 sequences are MGHRA and YSYEKL. CDR3 coding DNA: TGCGCCAGCAGCCAAGTCCCAGGGAGAGGGAGGTCCTACGAGCAGTACTTC. Protein sequence: CASSQVPGRGRSYEQYF.

The rearrangement links TRBV10-3 to TRBJ1-3, with 8 bases identical to TRBD1. V was pared by 3 bases and J by 4 bases, with 8 bases of the junction left unmatched. The CDR3 runs 16 residues. From germline, CDR1 is ENHRY and CDR2 SYGVKD. The CDR3 DNA reads TGTGCCATCAGTGAAATGGACAGGGTACAAGGAAACACCATATATTTT. It is translated as CAISEMDRVQGNTIYF.

The chain combines TRBV7-6 with TRBJ2-7; 9 bases are a match to TRBD1. The CDR3 has 15 residues. With V trimmed by 0 bases and J by 6 bases, 6 bases remained unmatched. CDR1 and CDR2 from the germline V gene are SGHVS and FNYEAQ. Written as DNA, the CDR3 is TGTGCCAGCAGCTTAGCGGGGACAGGGATGTTCGAGCAGTACTTC. It specifies CASSLAGTGMFEQYF. Supplemented by reference TRBV7-6 and TRBJ2-7, the full variable domain reads GAGVSQSPRYKVTKRGQDVALRCDPISGHVSLYWYRQALGQGPEFLTYFNYEAQQDKSGLPNDRFSAERPEGSISTLTIQRTEQRDSAMYRCASSLAGTGMFEQYFGPGTRLTVT.

The V call is TRBV6-5, the J call TRBJ2-7, with a tentative D call TRBD2 (5 bases). The V gene lost 6 bases and the J gene lost 3 bases, with 12 bases spanning the gap. The CDR3 covers 13 residues. Germline V gene data show CDR1 as MNHEY and CDR2 as SVGAGI. For the CDR3, the DNA is TGTGCCAGCAGCCGAGGGAATTTCTACGAGCAGTACTTC. Protein sequence: CASSRGNFYEQYF.

This clone turned up a few times. V and J are TRBV6-5 and TRBJ1-2, with 9 bases that match TRBD1. Germline V gene sequence: CDR1 MNHEY, CDR2 SVGAGI. Trimming at V came to 5 bases and at J to 2 bases, leaving 3 bases not matched to a gene. This CDR3 is built from 14 residues. The CDR3 loop is CASSAGQGNYGYTF. The CDR3, as DNA: TGTGCCAGCAGTGCGGGACAGGGAAACTATGGCTACACCTTC.